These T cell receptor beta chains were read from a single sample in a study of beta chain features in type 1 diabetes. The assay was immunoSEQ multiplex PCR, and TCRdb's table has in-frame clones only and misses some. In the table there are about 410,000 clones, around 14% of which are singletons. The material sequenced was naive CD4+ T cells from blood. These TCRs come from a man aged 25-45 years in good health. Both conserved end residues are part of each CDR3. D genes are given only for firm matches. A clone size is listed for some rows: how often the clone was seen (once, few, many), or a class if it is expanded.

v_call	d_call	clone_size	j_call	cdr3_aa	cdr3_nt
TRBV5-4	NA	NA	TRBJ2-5	CASSNAGVDETQYF	TGTGCCAGCAGTAACGCCGGAGTCGATGAGACCCAGTACTTC
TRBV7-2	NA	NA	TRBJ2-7	CASRKSYEQYF	TGTGCCAGCAGGAAGTCCTACGAGCAGTACTTC
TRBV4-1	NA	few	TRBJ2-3	CASSREGVDTQYF	TGCGCCAGCAGCCGTGAAGGAGTCGATACGCAGTATTTT
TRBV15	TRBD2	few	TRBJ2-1	CATSKASGAYNEQFF	TGTGCCACCAGCAAGGCTAGCGGAGCCTACAATGAGCAGTTCTTC
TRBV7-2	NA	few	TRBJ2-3	CASSLAFGMGTDTQYF	TGTGCCAGCAGCCTAGCCTTCGGCATGGGCACAGATACGCAGTATTTT
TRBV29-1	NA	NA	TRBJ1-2	CSVEAQGQVYGYTF	TGCAGCGTTGAAGCGCAGGGGCAGGTCTATGGCTACACCTTC
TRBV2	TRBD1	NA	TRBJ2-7	CARRPTGTGAEQYF	TGTGCCAGGAGGCCCACCGGGACAGGGGCCGAGCAGTACTTC
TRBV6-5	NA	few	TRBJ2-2	CASSYEAGANTGELFF	TGTGCCAGCAGTTACGAGGCAGGGGCGAACACCGGGGAGCTGTTTTTT
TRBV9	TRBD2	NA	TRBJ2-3	CASSVGLAGVEDTQYF	TGTGCCAGCAGCGTAGGGCTAGCGGGAGTTGAAGATACGCAGTATTTT
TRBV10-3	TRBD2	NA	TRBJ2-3	CAIRPRGASTDTQYF	TGTGCCATCCGCCCGCGGGGGGCTAGCACAGATACGCAGTATTTT
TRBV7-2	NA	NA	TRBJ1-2	CASSYLSYGYTF	TGTGCCAGCAGCTACCTAAGCTATGGCTACACCTTC
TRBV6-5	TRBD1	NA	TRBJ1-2	CASSYDRGGYTF	TGTGCCAGCAGTTACGACAGGGGTGGCTACACCTTC
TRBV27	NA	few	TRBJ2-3	CASIANAGLPSTDTQYF	TGTGCCAGCATCGCGAATGCGGGACTCCCGAGCACAGATACGCAGTATTTT
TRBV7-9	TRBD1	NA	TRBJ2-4	CASSLAQTGEAKNIQYF	TGTGCCAGCAGCTTAGCGCAGACAGGGGAGGCCAAAAACATTCAGTACTTC
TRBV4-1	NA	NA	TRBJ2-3	CASSQTWGRSRTDTQYF	TGCGCCAGCAGCCAAACCTGGGGGCGTTCCCGCACAGATACGCAGTATTTT
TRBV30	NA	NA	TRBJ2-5	CAWSGIRKRETQYF	TGTGCCTGGAGCGGGATCCGAAAGCGAGAGACCCAGTACTTC
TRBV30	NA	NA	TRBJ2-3	CAWSVQGGFTDTQYF	TGTGCCTGGAGTGTACAAGGAGGGTTCACAGATACGCAGTATTTT
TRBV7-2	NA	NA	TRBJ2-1	CASSLGQNYNEQFF	TGTGCCAGCAGCTTGGGCCAGAACTACAATGAGCAGTTCTTC
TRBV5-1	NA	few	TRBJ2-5	CASSLTANQETQYF	TGCGCCAGCAGCTTGACAGCCAACCAAGAGACCCAGTACTTC
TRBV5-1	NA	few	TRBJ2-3	CASSLPSTDTQYF	TGCGCCAGCAGCTTGCCTAGCACAGATACGCAGTATTTT
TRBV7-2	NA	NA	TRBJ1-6	CASSLGAGVNSPLHF	TGTGCCAGCAGCTTAGGTGCAGGGGTTAATTCACCCCTCCACTTT
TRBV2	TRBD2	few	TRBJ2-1	CASRAGLRTNEQFF	TGTGCCAGCAGGGCGGGACTACGGACGAATGAGCAGTTCTTC